Shown below are 17 T cell receptor beta chains from a single sample sequenced in a study of cytomegalovirus exposure and HLA in healthy donors. Some clones are missing from TCRdb's copy, which holds only in-frame ones; the method was immunoSEQ multiplex PCR. Of some 80,000 clones listed, roughly 96% are singletons. The specimen was PBMCs. These receptors came from a woman younger than 30 in good health and CMV-seronegative.

The chain joins TRBV6-1 to TRBJ1-5; D gene ambiguous. The CDR3 totals 14 residues. Germline V gene sequence: CDR1 MNHNS, CDR2 SASEGT. V was cut by 5 bases and J by 6 bases, with 14 bases left in between. The CDR3 protein is CASSFTDVSQPQHF. The CDR3 DNA is TGTGCCAGCAGTTTCACAGACGTAAGTCAGCCCCAGCATTTT.

The chain recombines TRBV2 with TRBJ2-5; D gene unclear. The CDR3 is 11 amino acids. Trimming pared 9 bases from V and 0 bases from J, leaving 5 bases between. CDR1 and CDR2 (germline): SNHLY, FYNNEI. The CDR3 region is CASLYQETQYF. CDR3 sequence (DNA): TGTGCCAGTCTATACCAAGAGACCCAGTACTTC.

J is TRBJ2-3 and V is TRBV6-8, with TRBD2 identical over 8 bases. The CDR3 length is 22 residues. Germline V CDR1 and CDR2: MNHGY, SAAAGT. The trim removed 2 bases at V and 5 bases at J, leaving 27 bases unmatched. The CDR3 DNA sequence: TGTGCCAGCAGTTACCACCCCCCGAGACAACCCCTCGAGCGGGAGCATCAAGATACGCAGTATTTT. Translation gives CASSYHPPRQPLEREHQDTQYF.

The rearrangement uses TRBV7-9 and TRBJ2-7; 9 bases fit TRBD2. Germline-derived CDR1 and CDR2 are SEHNR and FQNEAQ (reference sequence). The CDR3 totals 15 residues. V shed 5 bases and J 6 bases; nucleotides not matched to a gene: 11. The CDR3 DNA reads TGTGCCAGCAGCGCCTTTCAGGGACTAGCTGGCGAGCAGTACTTC. Residues: CASSAFQGLAGEQYF. The complete variable domain, with remaining parts taken from reference TRBV7-9 and TRBJ2-7, reads DTGVSQNPRHKITKRGQNVTFRCDPISEHNRLYWYRQTLGQGPEFLTYFQNEAQLEKSRLLSDRFSAERPKGSFSTLEIQRTEQGDSAMYLCASSAFQGLAGEQYFGPGTRLTVT.

In the case of this clone: The same CDR3 is also encoded by other DNA sequences in this sample. The J gene is TRBJ2-5, the V gene TRBV20-1, with no clear D. V was clipped by 3 bases and J by 2 bases, with 4 bases between them. Germline CDR1 reads DFQATT; CDR2 reads SNEGSKA (reference sequence). The CDR3 is 11 residues long. This chain's CDR3 is CSASGQETQYF. CDR3 nucleotide sequence: TGCAGTGCTAGCGGTCAAGAGACCCAGTACTTC.

The chain has TRBV5-1 and TRBJ2-2; 9 nucleotides agree with TRBD2. CDR3 length equals 15 residues. Losses at the gene ends were 4 bases for V and 3 bases for J; bases not matched to a gene: 4. In germline, CDR1 is SGHRS, CDR2 YFSETQ. CDR3 loop: CASSPIAGDTGELFF. The CDR3 nucleotides read TGCGCCAGCAGCCCTATAGCGGGAGACACCGGGGAGCTGTTTTTT.

The rearrangement links TRBV18 to TRBJ2-7; no definite D call. The V gene lost 6 bases and the J gene lost 2 bases, with 5 bases spanning the gap. Germline V gene lookup returns CDR1 KGHSH and CDR2 LQKENI. The CDR3 covers 11 residues. The CDR3 sequence: CASSQAYEQYF. CDR3 coding DNA: TGTGCCAGCTCCCAGGCCTACGAGCAGTACTTC.

V is TRBV9 and J is TRBJ2-7, with 11 bases that match TRBD2. CDR1 and CDR2 (germline): SGDLS, YYNGEE. CDR3 length equals 14 residues. Trimming took 2 bases from V and 3 from J; bases not matched to a gene: 1. This CDR3 reads CASSVLAGGYEQYF. The CDR3 nucleotides are TGTGCCAGCAGCGTCCTAGCGGGAGGCTACGAGCAGTACTTC.

The chain couples TRBV10-3 to TRBJ2-1; TRBD2 matches at 9 bases. Germline CDR1 ENHRY, CDR2 SYGVKD. This CDR3 contains 15 residues. V was clipped by 4 bases and J by 4 bases; unmatched bases: 5. CDR3 DNA: TGTGCCATCAGTGGTGGCACTAGCGGGTACAATGAGCAGTTCTTC. Amino acid sequence: CAISGGTSGYNEQFF.

The rearrangement joins TRBV7-9 to TRBJ2-5; unclear D gene. Trimming cost V 4 bases and J 5 bases, with 14 bases left between them. Germline V lookup: CDR1 SEHNR, CDR2 FQNEAQ (reference sequence). CDR3 size: 14 residues. In DNA, the CDR3 is TGTGCCAGCAGCTACGTTGTCAGGTTGGAGACCCAGTACTTC. It codes for CASSYVVRLETQYF.

The chain carries TRBV5-1 and TRBJ2-2; 9 bases line up with TRBD2. In germline, CDR1 is SGHRS, CDR2 YFSETQ. CDR3 size: 17 residues. V shed 2 bases, J shed 0 bases, and the junction held 5 bases outside the gene matches. The CDR3 nucleotides are TGCGCCAGCAGCTTACCCGGGACTAGCTCGAACACCGGGGAGCTGTTTTTT. As protein: CASSLPGTSSNTGELFF.

The chain joins TRBV27 to TRBJ1-5; TRBD1 aligns across 7 bases. V gave up 10 bases and J gave up 5 bases; unmatched junction bases: 11. CDR1 and CDR2 from the germline V gene are MNHEY and SMNVEV (reference sequence). The CDR3 runs to 14 residues. Here the CDR3 reads CATPAQGEDQPQHF. The CDR3 DNA sequence: TGTGCCACCCCGGCGCAGGGGGAGGATCAGCCCCAGCATTTT.

This chain connects TRBV7-9 to TRBJ1-4; no clear D. V shed 5 bases and J shed 13 bases, with 11 bases lying between them. The CDR3 sequence is 11 residues long. Germline V gives CDR1 SEHNR, CDR2 FQNEAQ (reference sequence). The CDR3 region is CASSAPGLLFF. DNA of the CDR3: TGTGCCAGCAGCGCGCCCGGGTTACTGTTTTTT. Variable domain in full (rest from reference TRBV7-9 and TRBJ1-4): DTGVSQNPRHKITKRGQNVTFRCDPISEHNRLYWYRQTLGQGPEFLTYFQNEAQLEKSRLLSDRFSAERPKGSFSTLEIQRTEQGDSAMYLCASSAPGLLFFGSGTQLSVL.

J is TRBJ2-7 and V is TRBV27; 11 bases fit TRBD2. The V gene end was trimmed by 4 bases and the J gene end by 2 bases; junction bases not matched to a gene: 7. This CDR3 is 16 amino acids long. CDR1 MNHEY and CDR2 SMNVEV come from the germline V gene (reference sequence). This CDR3 reads CASSSLTSGIPYEQYF. As DNA, the CDR3 is TGTGCCAGCAGTTCGTTGACTAGCGGGATCCCCTACGAGCAGTACTTC.

The chain combines TRBV28 with TRBJ1-2; a weak D match, TRBD1 (5 bases). Trimming took 2 bases from V and 13 from J, leaving 11 bases between them. Germline CDR1 reads MDHEN; CDR2 reads SYDVKM. The CDR3 consists of 11 residues. The chain's CDR3 is CASSLGAWVTF. The DNA for the CDR3 is TGTGCCAGCAGTTTAGGGGCGTGGGTCACCTTC.

The rearrangement uses TRBV11-2 and TRBJ1-5; TRBD1 is a possible D gene (5 bases). The germline V gene has CDR1 SGHAT and CDR2 FQNNGV. This CDR3 region has 15 residues. V was shortened by 2 bases and J by 5 bases, with 13 bases between the two germline ends. The CDR3 loop reads CASSLTAGLDQPQHF. The DNA for the CDR3 is TGTGCCAGCAGCTTAACTGCAGGGTTGGATCAGCCCCAGCATTTT.

This clone has just one count. V is TRBV2 and J is TRBJ2-1; a possible D gene is TRBD2 (6 bases). Germline CDR1 is SNHLY and CDR2 is FYNNEI. This CDR3 region has 16 residues. Trimming took 7 bases from V and 0 from J, leaving 16 bases between them. The CDR3 sequence: CASTPRGGISYNEQFF. CDR3 DNA: TGTGCCAGCACTCCCCGAGGAGGGATCTCCTACAATGAGCAGTTCTTC.